One and the same sample provided the 8 T cell receptor beta chains below, sequenced in a study of PD-1 blockade in classical Hodgkin lymphoma. Profiling relied on immunoSEQ multiplex PCR, and the TCRdb table lists in-frame clones only, not all of them. The table shows about 25,000 clones, with around 94% occurring only once. Time point indicated: newly diagnosed, previously untreated cHL patient sample. Material: peripheral blood mononuclear cells (PBMCs). These receptor sequences come from a human donor with classical Hodgkin lymphoma.

The rearrangement joins TRBV27 to TRBJ2-5; 8 bases map to TRBD2. Unmatched junction bases numbered 1, after V lost 3 bases and J lost 4 bases. CDR1 MNHEY and CDR2 SMNVEV come from the germline V gene (reference sequence). The CDR3 totals 13 residues. CDR3 bases: TGTGCCAGCAGTTTCCGGGAGGGAGAGACCCAGTACTTC. This gives the protein CASSFREGETQYF.

This rearrangement joins TRBV19 to TRBJ2-7; TRBD1 or TRBD2 may be the D gene (5 bases each). The germline CDR1 and CDR2 sequences are LNHDA and SQIVND (reference sequence). Trimming removed 4 bases from V and 3 bases from J, with 13 bases in between. CDR3 size: 14 residues. CDR3 sequence (DNA): TGTGCCAGTAGTAAGCTTTTTGGGGGCTACGAGCAGTACTTC. Its protein is CASSKLFGGYEQYF.

The rearrangement joins TRBV6-1 to TRBJ2-7; D is perhaps TRBD2 (6 bases). The V end lost 0 bases, the J end lost 3 bases, and 18 bases lay between the germline ends. The CDR3 length is 17 residues. From germline, CDR1 is MNHNS and CDR2 SASEGT. The CDR3 nucleotides read TGTGCCAGCAGTGAAGCTGTTGGACTATCCTCCTACTACGAGCAGTACTTC. Residues: CASSEAVGLSSYYEQYF.

The CDR3: CASSRYRGNTEAFF. CDR3 nucleotides: TGTGCCAGCAGCCGATACAGGGGGAACACTGAAGCTTTCTTT. The J gene is TRBJ1-1, the V gene TRBV7-2, with TRBD1 matching over 7 bases. The V segment lost 5 bases and the J segment 1 base; nucleotides outside the gene matches: 4. The CDR3 loop spans 14 amino acids. CDR1 is SGHTA, CDR2 FQGNSA, per germline.

This clone has only one observation. This rearrangement joins TRBV6-5 to TRBJ2-2, with D perhaps TRBD1 (5 bases). The ends were cut back, 2 bases at V and 2 bases at J, with 12 bases in the middle. Germline V CDR1 and CDR2: MNHEY, SVGAGI. CDR3 length equals 16 residues. The CDR3 DNA reads as TGTGCCAGCAGTTACAGGGGCCCAATAAACACCGGGGAGCTGTTTTTT. Protein sequence: CASSYRGPINTGELFF.

The rearrangement links TRBV5-4 to TRBJ2-7; no clear D gene. Trimming stripped 4 bases from V and 0 bases from J, with 8 bases between. Germline V gene sequence: CDR1 SGHNT, CDR2 YYREEE (reference sequence). This CDR3 is 13 amino acids long. The CDR3 protein is CASSHTTSYEQYF. The CDR3 DNA follows: TGTGCCAGCAGCCATACCACCTCCTACGAGCAGTACTTC.

This clone came up once. The rearrangement joins TRBV7-2 to TRBJ2-5, with unresolved D. Germline CDR1 is SGHTA and CDR2 is FQGNSA. This CDR3 is 11 amino acids long. V was shortened by 5 bases and J by 5 bases, with 6 bases between the two germline ends. In DNA, the CDR3 is TGTGCCAGCAGCCCCAGGGAGACCCAGTACTTC. Residues: CASSPRETQYF.

The chain has TRBV2 and TRBJ2-1, with TRBD2 matching over 7 bases. The CDR3 totals 17 residues. From germline, CDR1 is SNHLY and CDR2 FYNNEI. The trim removed 2 bases at V and 1 base at J, leaving 8 bases unmatched. CDR3 sequence reads: CASSELGLLNSYNEQFF. The CDR3 DNA is TGTGCCAGCAGTGAATTGGGACTACTTAATTCCTACAATGAGCAGTTCTTC.